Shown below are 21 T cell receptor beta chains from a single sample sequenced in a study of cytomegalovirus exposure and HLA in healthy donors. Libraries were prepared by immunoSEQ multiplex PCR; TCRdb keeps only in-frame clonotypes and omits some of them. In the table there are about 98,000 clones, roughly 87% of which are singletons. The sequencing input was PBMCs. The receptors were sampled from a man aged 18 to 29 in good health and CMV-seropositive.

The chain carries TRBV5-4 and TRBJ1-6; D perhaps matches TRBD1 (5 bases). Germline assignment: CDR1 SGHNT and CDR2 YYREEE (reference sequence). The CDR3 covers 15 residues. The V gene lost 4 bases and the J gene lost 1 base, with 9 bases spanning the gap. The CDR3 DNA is TGTGCCAGCAGCCGGGGGGGATCCTATAATTCACCCCTCCACTTT. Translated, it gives CASSRGGSYNSPLHF. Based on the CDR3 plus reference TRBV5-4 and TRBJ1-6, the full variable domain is ETGVTQSPTHLIKTRGQQVTLRCSSQSGHNTVSWYQQALGQGPQFIFQYYREEENGRGNFPPRFSGLQFPNYSSELNVNALELDDSALYLCASSRGGSYNSPLHFGNGTRLTVT.

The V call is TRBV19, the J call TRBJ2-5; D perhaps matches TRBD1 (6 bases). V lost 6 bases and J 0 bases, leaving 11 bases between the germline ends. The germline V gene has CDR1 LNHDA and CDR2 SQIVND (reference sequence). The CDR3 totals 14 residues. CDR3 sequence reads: CASSADRNQETQYF. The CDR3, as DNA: TGTGCCAGTAGCGCCGACAGGAACCAAGAGACCCAGTACTTC.

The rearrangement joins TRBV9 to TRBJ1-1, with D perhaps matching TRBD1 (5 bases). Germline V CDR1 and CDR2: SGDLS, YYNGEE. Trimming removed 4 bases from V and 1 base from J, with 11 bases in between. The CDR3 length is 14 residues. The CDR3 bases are TGTGCCAGCAGCCTTCTCGGACAGAACACTGAAGCTTTCTTT. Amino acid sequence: CASSLLGQNTEAFF.

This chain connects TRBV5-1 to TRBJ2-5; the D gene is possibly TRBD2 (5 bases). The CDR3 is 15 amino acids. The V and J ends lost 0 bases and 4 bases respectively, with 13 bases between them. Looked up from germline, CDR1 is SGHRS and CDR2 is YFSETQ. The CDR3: CASSLASGKGETQYF. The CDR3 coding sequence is TGCGCCAGCAGCTTGGCCTCGGGGAAAGGAGAGACCCAGTACTTC.

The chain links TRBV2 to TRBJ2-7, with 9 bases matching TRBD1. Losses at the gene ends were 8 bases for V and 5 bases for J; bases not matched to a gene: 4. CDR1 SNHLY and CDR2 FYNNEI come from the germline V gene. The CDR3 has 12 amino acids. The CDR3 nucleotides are TGTGCCAGCGGGACAGGGTTCAACGAGCAGTACTTC. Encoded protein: CASGTGFNEQYF.

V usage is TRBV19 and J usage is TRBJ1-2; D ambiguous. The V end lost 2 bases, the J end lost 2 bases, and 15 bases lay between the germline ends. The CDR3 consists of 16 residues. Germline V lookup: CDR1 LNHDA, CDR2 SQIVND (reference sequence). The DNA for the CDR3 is TGTGCCAGTAGTATAAGAGACACCCTTGAGAACTATGGCTACACCTTC. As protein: CASSIRDTLENYGYTF.

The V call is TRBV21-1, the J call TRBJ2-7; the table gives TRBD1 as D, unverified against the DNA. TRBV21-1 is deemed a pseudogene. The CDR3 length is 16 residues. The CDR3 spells CASSKVRDRGLDEQYF. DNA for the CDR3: TGTGCCAGCAGCAAAGTCCGGGACAGGGGGCTTGACGAGCAGTACTTC.

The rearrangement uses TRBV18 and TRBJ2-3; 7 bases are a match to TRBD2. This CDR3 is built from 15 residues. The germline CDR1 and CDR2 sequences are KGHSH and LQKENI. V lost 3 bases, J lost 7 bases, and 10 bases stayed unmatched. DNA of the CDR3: TGTGCCAGCTCACCTTCCGGGACTACACCCTATACGCAGTATTTT. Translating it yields CASSPSGTTPYTQYF. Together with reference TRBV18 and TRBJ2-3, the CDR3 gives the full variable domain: NAGVMQNPRHLVRRRGQEARLRCSPMKGHSHVYWYRQLPEEGLKFMVYLQKENIIDESGMPKERFSAEFPKEGPSILRIQQVVRGDSAAYFCASSPSGTTPYTQYFGPGTRLTVL.

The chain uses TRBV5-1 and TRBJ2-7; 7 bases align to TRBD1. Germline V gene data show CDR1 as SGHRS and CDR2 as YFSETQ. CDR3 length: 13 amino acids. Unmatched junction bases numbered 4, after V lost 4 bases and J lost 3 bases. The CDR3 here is CASSPGQNYEQYF. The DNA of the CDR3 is TGCGCCAGCAGCCCGGGACAGAACTACGAGCAGTACTTC. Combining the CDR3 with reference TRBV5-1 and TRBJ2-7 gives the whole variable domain KAGVTQTPRYLIKTRGQQVTLSCSPISGHRSVSWYQQTPGQGLQFLFEYFSETQRNKGNFPGRFSGRQFSNSRSEMNVSTLELGDSALYLCASSPGQNYEQYFGPGTRLTVT.

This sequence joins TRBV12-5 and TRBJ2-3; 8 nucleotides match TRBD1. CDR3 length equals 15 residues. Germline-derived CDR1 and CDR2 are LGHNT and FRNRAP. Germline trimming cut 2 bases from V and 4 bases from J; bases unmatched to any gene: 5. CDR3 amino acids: CASGLSQGVPDTQYF. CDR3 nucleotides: TGTGCTAGTGGTTTGTCACAGGGGGTCCCAGATACGCAGTATTTT.

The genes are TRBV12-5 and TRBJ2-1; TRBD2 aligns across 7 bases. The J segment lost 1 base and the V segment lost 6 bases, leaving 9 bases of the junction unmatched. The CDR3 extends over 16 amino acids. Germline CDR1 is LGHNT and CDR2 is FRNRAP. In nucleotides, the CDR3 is TGTGCTAGTGGAGCCTTTGGGGGAGGGTCCTACAATGAGCAGTTCTTC. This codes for CASGAFGGGSYNEQFF.

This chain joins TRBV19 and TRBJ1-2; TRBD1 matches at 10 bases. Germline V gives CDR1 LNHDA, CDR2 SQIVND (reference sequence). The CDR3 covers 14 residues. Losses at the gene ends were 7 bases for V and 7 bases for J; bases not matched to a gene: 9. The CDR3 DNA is TGTGCCAGTAACCTATGGACAGGGGGAGGTGGCTACACCTTC. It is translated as CASNLWTGGGGYTF.

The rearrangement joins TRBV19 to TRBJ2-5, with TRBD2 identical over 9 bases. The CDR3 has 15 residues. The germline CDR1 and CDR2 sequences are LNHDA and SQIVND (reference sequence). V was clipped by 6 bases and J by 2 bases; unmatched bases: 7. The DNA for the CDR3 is TGTGCCAGTAGCCGTAGACTAGCGGTTCAAGAGACCCAGTACTTC. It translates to CASSRRLAVQETQYF.

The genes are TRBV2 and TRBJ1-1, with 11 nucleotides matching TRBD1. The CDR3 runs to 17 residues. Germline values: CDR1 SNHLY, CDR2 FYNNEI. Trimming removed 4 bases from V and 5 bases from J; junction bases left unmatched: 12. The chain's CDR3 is CASSAFTGQGESTEAFF. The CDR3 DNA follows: TGTGCCAGCAGTGCTTTCACGGGACAGGGGGAGAGTACTGAAGCTTTCTTT.

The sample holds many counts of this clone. The chain's CDR3 is CASSPSGASNQPQHF. The CDR3 DNA sequence: TGTGCCAGCTCACCAAGTGGGGCTAGCAATCAGCCCCAGCATTTT. The chain has TRBV18 and TRBJ1-5, with D perhaps TRBD1 (5 bases). Germline V gene data show CDR1 as KGHSH and CDR2 as LQKENI. CDR3 size: 15 residues. Trimming cost V 2 bases and J 0 bases, with 8 bases left between them.

Written as DNA, the CDR3 is TGTGCCAGCAGCTCCGGGACAGAGCAGTTCTTC. It yields the protein CASSSGTEQFF. The chain links TRBV7-3 to TRBJ2-1; tentative D call: TRBD1 (6 bases). CDR1 is SGHTA and CDR2 is FQGTGA in the germline V gene. There are 11 residues in the CDR3. V lost 4 bases to trimming and J lost 10 bases, with 8 bases between them.

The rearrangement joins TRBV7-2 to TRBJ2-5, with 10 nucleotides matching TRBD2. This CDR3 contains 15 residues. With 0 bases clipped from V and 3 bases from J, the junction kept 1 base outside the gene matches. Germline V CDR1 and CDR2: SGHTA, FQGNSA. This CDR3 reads CASSLATSGKETQYF. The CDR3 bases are TGTGCCAGCAGCTTAGCCACTAGCGGGAAAGAGACCCAGTACTTC.

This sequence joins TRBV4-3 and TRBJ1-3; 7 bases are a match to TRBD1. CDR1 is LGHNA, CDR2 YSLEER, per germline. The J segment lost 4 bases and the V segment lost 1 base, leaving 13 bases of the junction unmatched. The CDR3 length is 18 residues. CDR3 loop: CASSQVSQGEVGGNTIYF. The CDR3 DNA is TGCGCCAGCAGCCAAGTCAGCCAGGGGGAAGTGGGCGGAAACACCATATATTTT.

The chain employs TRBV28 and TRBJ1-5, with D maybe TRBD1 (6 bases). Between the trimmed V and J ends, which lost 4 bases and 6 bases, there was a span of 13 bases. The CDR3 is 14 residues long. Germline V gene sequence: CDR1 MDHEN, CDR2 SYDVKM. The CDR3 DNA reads TGTGCCAGCAGTTCATACAACAGGGCTCAGCCCCAGCATTTT. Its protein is CASSSYNRAQPQHF.

The CDR3 protein is CASRLDTEAFF. DNA of the CDR3: TGTGCCAGCAGACTAGACACTGAAGCTTTCTTT. The V and J genes are TRBV11-3 and TRBJ1-1; D is undetermined. Germline V lookup: CDR1 SGHNT, CDR2 YENEEA. V gave up 6 bases and J gave up 3 bases, with 5 bases separating them. This CDR3 contains 11 residues.

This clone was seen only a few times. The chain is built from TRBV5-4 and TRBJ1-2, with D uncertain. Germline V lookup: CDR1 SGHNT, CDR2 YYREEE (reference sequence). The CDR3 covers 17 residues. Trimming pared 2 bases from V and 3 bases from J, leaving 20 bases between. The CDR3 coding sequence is TGTGCCAGCAGCTTTCCTAGAGGAGTTGCCAGTGACTATGGCTACACCTTC. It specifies CASSFPRGVASDYGYTF.